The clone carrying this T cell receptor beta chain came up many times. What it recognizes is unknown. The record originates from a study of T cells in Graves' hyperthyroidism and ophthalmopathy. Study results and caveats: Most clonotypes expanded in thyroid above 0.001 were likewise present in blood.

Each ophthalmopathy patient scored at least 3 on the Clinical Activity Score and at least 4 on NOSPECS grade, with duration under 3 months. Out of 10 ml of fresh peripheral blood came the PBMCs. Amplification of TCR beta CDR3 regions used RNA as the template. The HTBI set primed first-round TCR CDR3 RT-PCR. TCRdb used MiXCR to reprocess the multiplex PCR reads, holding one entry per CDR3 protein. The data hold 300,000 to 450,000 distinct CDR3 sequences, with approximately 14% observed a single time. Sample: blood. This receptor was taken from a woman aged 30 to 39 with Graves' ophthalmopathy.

The DNA for the CDR3 is TGTGCCAGCAGCCCCCGGACAGGGTCGGGTACTAGCACAGATACGCAGTATTTT. Residues: CASSPRTGSGTSTDTQYF. The rearrangement uses TRBV7-2 and TRBJ2-3; TRBD1 aligns across 8 bases. This CDR3 is 18 amino acids long. Germline V lookup: CDR1 SGHTA, CDR2 FQGNSA. Trimming at V came to 5 bases and at J to 0 bases, leaving 13 bases not matched to a gene. Variable domain in full (rest from reference TRBV7-2 and TRBJ2-3): GAGVSQSPSNKVTEKGKDVELRCDPISGHTALYWYRQSLGQGLEFLIYFQGNSAPDKSGLPSDRFSAERTGGSVSTLTIQRTQQEDSAVYLCASSPRTGSGTSTDTQYFGPGTRLTVL.